The 18 T cell receptor beta chains given below trace back to one sample, sequenced in a study of blood T cell repertoires in COVID-19. Measured with immunoSEQ multiplex PCR; TCRdb has only the in-frame clones, and not every one. The repertoire has about 370,000 clones, about 89% of them found once; the top ten carry 8.5% to 12%. Sequencing input: peripheral blood. The source is a woman in her thirties with COVID-19, enrolled during active disease.

The V call is TRBV5-4, the J call TRBJ2-5, with D possibly TRBD1 on 6 matching bases. CDR3 length equals 14 residues. V lost 2 bases and J lost 4, with 12 bases in between. Germline V gives CDR1 SGHNT, CDR2 YYREEE (reference sequence). Here the CDR3 DNA reads TGTGCCAGCAGCTTTGAGCGAGGGGGAGAGACCCAGTACTTC. Protein product: CASSFERGGETQYF.

This clone was observed a single time. The V call is TRBV6-2 or TRBV6-3, the J call TRBJ2-1; D unclear. The V gene's germline CDR1 is MNHEY and CDR2 SVGEGT. This CDR3 spans 14 amino acids. V dropped 0 bases and J dropped 7 bases, with 10 bases sitting between them. The CDR3 reads CASSYSRIGNEQFF. The CDR3 DNA reads TGTGCCAGCAGTTACTCGAGGATCGGGAATGAGCAGTTCTTC.

The chain recombines TRBV6-1 with TRBJ1-1; 7 nucleotides match TRBD1. The J segment lost 1 base and the V segment lost 6 bases, leaving 17 bases of the junction unmatched. Germline CDR1 MNHNS, CDR2 SASEGT. The CDR3 spans 18 residues. CDR3 sequence: CASRERQGPFVRNTEAFF. CDR3 in DNA: TGTGCCAGCAGGGAACGACAGGGTCCTTTCGTTAGGAACACTGAAGCTTTCTTT.

The chain combines TRBV5-6 with TRBJ1-2; TRBD1 matches at 8 bases. The germline V gene encodes CDR1 SGHDT and CDR2 YYEEEE. The junction had 5 bases not matched to a gene; V was cut back by 6 bases and J by 4 bases. The CDR3 has 13 amino acids. The CDR3 bases are TGTGCCAGCACTGACGGGACAGGCTATGGCTACACCTTC. The encoded protein is CASTDGTGYGYTF.

This chain joins TRBV6-6 and TRBJ1-1; D unresolved. Trimming took off 2 bases at V and 4 bases at J, with 11 bases between the two ends. There are 14 residues in the CDR3. CDR1 is MNHNY and CDR2 is SVGAGI in the germline V gene (reference sequence). The CDR3 coding sequence is TGTGCCAGCAGTTACGAGGAGCTTCGCACTGAAGCTTTCTTT. This sequence encodes CASSYEELRTEAFF.

This clone was observed a handful of times. The gene calls are TRBV4-1 and TRBJ2-7, with 9 bases fitting TRBD1. Germline CDR1 and CDR2: MGHRA and YSYEKL. After removal of 4 bases from V and 6 bases from J, the junction contained 7 bases not matched to a gene. This CDR3 comprises 14 residues. The CDR3 coding sequence is TGCGCCAGCAGCCCGGGACAGGGCTTTGCCGAGCAGTACTTC. Protein sequence: CASSPGQGFAEQYF.

This chain joins TRBV4-1 and TRBJ2-6; D possibly corresponds to TRBD2 (6 bases). Trimming took 1 base from V and 2 from J, leaving 18 bases between them. CDR1 and CDR2 (germline): MGHRA, YSYEKL. This CDR3 contains 19 residues. The CDR3 protein is CASSQAGQGGITGANVLTF. The CDR3, as DNA: TGCGCCAGCAGCCAAGCCGGGCAAGGAGGGATTACTGGGGCCAACGTCCTGACTTTC.

The J gene is TRBJ1-6, the V gene TRBV28; 9 bases match TRBD1. Per germline, CDR1 MDHEN and CDR2 SYDVKM. The trim removed 6 bases at V and 7 bases at J, leaving 4 bases unmatched. The CDR3 loop spans 14 amino acids. CDR3 in amino acids: CASSRTGENSPLHF. CDR3 nucleotides: TGTGCCAGCAGCCGGACAGGGGAGAATTCACCCCTCCACTTT.

Written as DNA, the CDR3 is TGTGCCAGCAGCTTAGATCCTAGCCGTTCTGTAGATACGCAGTATTTT. This sequence encodes CASSLDPSRSVDTQYF. The chain joins TRBV11-3 to TRBJ2-3; D is possibly TRBD2 (5 bases). Germline-derived CDR1 and CDR2 are SGHNT and YENEEA. Trimming left V 0 bases short and J 5 bases short, with 15 bases between. CDR3 length: 16 residues.

The V and J genes are TRBV6-5 and TRBJ2-3; 9 positions agree with TRBD2. The CDR3 consists of 15 residues. V shed 6 bases and J 2 bases; nucleotides not matched to a gene: 6. Germline loops: CDR1 MNHEY, CDR2 SVGAGI. The DNA of the CDR3 is TGTGCCAGCAGGATAGCGGGAGCGCTCACAGATACGCAGTATTTT. Protein: CASRIAGALTDTQYF.

This CDR3 reads CASSLLSGRASYEQYF. The CDR3, as DNA: TGCGCCAGCAGCTTGTTGTCCGGGAGGGCGTCCTACGAGCAGTACTTC. This sequence joins TRBV5-1 and TRBJ2-7; 8 positions match TRBD2. CDR1 SGHRS and CDR2 YFSETQ come from the germline V gene. With V trimmed by 1 base and J by 1 base, 7 bases remained unmatched. The CDR3 is 16 amino acids.

The gene calls are TRBV5-1 and TRBJ2-2; 14 bases are a match to TRBD2. CDR1 and CDR2 from the germline V gene are SGHRS and YFSETQ. The J segment lost 7 bases and the V segment lost 4 bases, leaving 6 bases of the junction unmatched. The CDR3 is 16 amino acids. CDR3 nucleotides: TGCGCCAGCAGCGGGACTAGCGGGAGAAGAGGCGGGGAGCTGTTTTTT. Protein: CASSGTSGRRGGELFF. The whole variable domain, filled in from reference TRBV5-1 and TRBJ2-2, reads KAGVTQTPRYLIKTRGQQVTLSCSPISGHRSVSWYQQTPGQGLQFLFEYFSETQRNKGNFPGRFSGRQFSNSRSEMNVSTLELGDSALYLCASSGTSGRRGGELFFGEGSRLTVL.

J is TRBJ2-7 and V is TRBV20-1; no definite D call. CDR1 and CDR2 from the germline V gene are DFQATT and SNEGSKA (reference sequence). Trimming pared 5 bases from V and 3 bases from J, leaving 5 bases between. The CDR3 runs 10 residues. The CDR3 protein is CSAHSYEQYF. Here the CDR3 DNA reads TGCAGTGCTCATAGCTACGAGCAGTACTTC.

The rearrangement uses TRBV9 and TRBJ2-2, with a possible D match to TRBD2 (5 bases). CDR1 and CDR2 (germline): SGDLS, YYNGEE. The CDR3 runs to 13 residues. V shed 3 bases and J shed 9 bases, with 12 bases lying between them. CDR3 nucleotides: TGTGCCAGCAGCGAGAGCCCGGGGAGGGAGCTGTTTTTT. It is translated as CASSESPGRELFF.

The chain uses TRBV6-5 and TRBJ2-7; D perhaps matches TRBD1 (6 bases). Trimming took off 8 bases at V and 6 bases at J, with 20 bases between the two ends. The CDR3 loop spans 14 amino acids. Germline-derived CDR1 and CDR2 are MNHEY and SVGAGI. In DNA, the CDR3 is TGTGCCAGCTCTACGCGCAGGGGACCCCCCGAGCAGTACTTC. Amino acid sequence: CASSTRRGPPEQYF.

This clone has only a few counts. The genes are TRBV30 and TRBJ1-4; tentative D call: TRBD1 (6 bases). From germline, CDR1 is GTSNPN and CDR2 SVGIG (reference sequence). Between the trimmed V and J ends, which lost 2 bases and 6 bases, there was a span of 13 bases. There are 14 residues in the CDR3. In DNA form, the CDR3 reads TGTGCCTGGAGTACAGGACAGTTCGATGAAAAACTGTTTTTT. Translation gives CAWSTGQFDEKLFF.

The rearrangement joins TRBV30 to TRBJ2-3; D remains ambiguous. The CDR3 spans 15 residues. V shed 6 bases and J shed 2 bases, with 18 bases lying between them. Germline loops: CDR1 GTSNPN, CDR2 SVGIG (reference sequence). This CDR3 is CACTRSSDPTDTQYF. The DNA of the CDR3 is TGTGCCTGCACCAGGTCGTCGGATCCCACAGATACGCAGTATTTT.

This chain connects TRBV2 to TRBJ1-3; tentative D call: TRBD1 (5 bases). The CDR3 length is 12 residues. CDR1 SNHLY and CDR2 FYNNEI come from the germline V gene. Trimming removed 7 bases from V and 4 bases from J, with 8 bases in between. CDR3 protein: CASTGEGNTIYF. Here the CDR3 DNA reads TGTGCCAGCACGGGGGAAGGAAACACCATATATTTT.